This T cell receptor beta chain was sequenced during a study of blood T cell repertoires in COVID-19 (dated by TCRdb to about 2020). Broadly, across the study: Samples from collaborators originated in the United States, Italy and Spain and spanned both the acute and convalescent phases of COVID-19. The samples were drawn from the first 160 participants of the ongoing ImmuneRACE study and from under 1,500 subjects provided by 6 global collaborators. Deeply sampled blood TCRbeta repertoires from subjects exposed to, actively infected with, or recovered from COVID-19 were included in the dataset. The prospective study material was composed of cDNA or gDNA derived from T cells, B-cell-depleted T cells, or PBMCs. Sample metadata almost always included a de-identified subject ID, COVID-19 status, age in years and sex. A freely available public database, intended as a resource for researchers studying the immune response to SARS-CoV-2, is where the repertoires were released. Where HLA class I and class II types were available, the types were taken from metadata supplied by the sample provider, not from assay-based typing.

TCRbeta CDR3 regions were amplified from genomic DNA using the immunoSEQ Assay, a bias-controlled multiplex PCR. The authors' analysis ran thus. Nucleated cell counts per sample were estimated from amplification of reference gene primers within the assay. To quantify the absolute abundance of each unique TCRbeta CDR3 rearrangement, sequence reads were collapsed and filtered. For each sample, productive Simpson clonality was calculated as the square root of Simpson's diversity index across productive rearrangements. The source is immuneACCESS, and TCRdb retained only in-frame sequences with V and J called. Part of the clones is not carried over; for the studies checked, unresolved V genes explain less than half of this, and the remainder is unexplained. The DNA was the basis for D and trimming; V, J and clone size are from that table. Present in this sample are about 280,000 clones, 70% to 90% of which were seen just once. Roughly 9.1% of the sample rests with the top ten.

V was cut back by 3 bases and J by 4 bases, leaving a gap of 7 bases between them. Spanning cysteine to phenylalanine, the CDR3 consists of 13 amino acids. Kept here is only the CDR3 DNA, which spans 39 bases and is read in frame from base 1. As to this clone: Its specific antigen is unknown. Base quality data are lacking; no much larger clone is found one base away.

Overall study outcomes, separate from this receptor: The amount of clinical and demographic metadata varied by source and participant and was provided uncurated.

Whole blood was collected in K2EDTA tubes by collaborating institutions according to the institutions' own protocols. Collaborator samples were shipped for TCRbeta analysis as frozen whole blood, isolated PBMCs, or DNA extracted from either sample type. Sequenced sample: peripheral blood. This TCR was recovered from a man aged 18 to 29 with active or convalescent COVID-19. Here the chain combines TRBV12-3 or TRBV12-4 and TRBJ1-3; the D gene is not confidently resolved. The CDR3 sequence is CASSLAGGNTIYF. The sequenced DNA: TGTGCCAGCAGTTTGGCCGGGGGAAACACCATATATTTT.